Below, one T cell receptor (beta chain) is given with its context. Assay: immunoSEQ multiplex PCR; the TCRdb copy retains only in-frame clones and omits some. Altogether roughly 70,000 clones are present, around 94% being singletons, with the ten largest covering roughly 2.8%. Trimming took 0 bases from V and 7 from J, leaving 12 bases between them. Germline values: CDR1 KGHSH, CDR2 LQKENI. This CDR3 has 15 amino acids. These data belong to a study of T cell changes during pregnancy in multiple sclerosis. The receptor comes from a female donor in good health, enrolled as a control in a pregnancy study. The specimen was peripheral blood, collected in the third trimester of pregnancy. The V and J genes are TRBV18 and TRBJ1-4; D may be TRBD1 (5 bases). CDR3 region: CASSPPRGDSEKLFF. The CDR3 coding sequence is TGTGCCAGCTCACCACCGCGGGGGGATAGTGAAAAACTGTTTTTT.